The 8 T cell receptor gamma chains below were found in one sample sequenced in a study of human gamma delta and Vdelta1 T cells (dated 2018 in TCRdb). No cognate antigen is known for these TCRs. The library came from PCR. The sequencing machine was an Illumina MiSeq. For TCRdb, the public reads were processed anew by CATT, and duplicate DNA sequences were folded into one row. Counted in this sample were around 5,000 gamma-chain clones; under 35% of them appeared once. Of the sample, roughly 3% is held by the ten largest clones. The sequenced sample consisted of Vdelta1 gamma-delta T cells from blood grown in culture (DOT cells). Read against the paper, the sample's cell subset or site label means: Delta One T cells, in vitro expanded/differentiated Vd1+ gamma-delta T cells. Source of these receptors: a human donor in good health.

Concerning this clone: A much larger clonotype is one base distant, so this may be a read error. The same CDR3 is also encoded by other DNA sequences in this sample. The chain joins TRGV4 to TRGJ1 or TRGJ2. The CDR3 consists of 14 residues. CDR1 and CDR2 from the germline V gene are EGSTGY and YDSYTSSV. V shed 4 bases, J shed 1 base, and the junction held 7 bases outside the gene matches. The CDR3 DNA reads TGTGCCACCTGGGACGGGCCTAATTATTATAAGAAACTCTTT. Protein product: CATWDGPNYYKKLF.

V is TRGV9 and J is TRGJ1 or TRGJ2. The CDR3 has 15 amino acids. Germline CDR1 reads GITISATS; CDR2 reads ISYDGTV (reference sequence). Trimming took 0 bases from V and 3 from J; bases not matched to a gene: 8. The CDR3 nucleotides read TGTGCCTTGTGGGAGGTGGGGATACTTTATTATAAGAAACTCTTT. Translation: CALWEVGILYYKKLF.

J is TRGJ1 or TRGJ2 and V is TRGV10. TRGV10 falls under the ORF class, with uncertain function. The V gene end was trimmed by 8 bases and the J gene end by 8 bases; junction bases not matched to a gene: 16. The CDR3 loop spans 14 amino acids. CDR3 protein: CAAWDYFEGDKKLF. In DNA form, the CDR3 reads TGTGCTGCGTGGGATTATTTTGAGGGGGATAAGAAACTCTTT.

V and J are TRGV2 and TRGJP2. This CDR3 comprises 13 residues. With 0 bases clipped from V and 10 bases from J, the junction kept 5 bases outside the gene matches. In germline, CDR1 is EGSNGY, CDR2 YDSYNSKV. The CDR3 coding sequence is TGTGCCACCTGGGACGGGCCAGCTTGGATCAAGACGTTT. Translated: CATWDGPAWIKTF.

V is TRGV3 and J is TRGJP2. CDR1 VTNTFY and CDR2 YDVSTARD come from the germline V gene (reference sequence). The CDR3 has 12 amino acids. The V segment lost 10 bases and the J segment 0 bases; nucleotides outside the gene matches: 2. The CDR3 region has the DNA TGTGCCACTTATAGTAGTGATTGGATCAAGACGTTT. It codes for CATYSSDWIKTF.

The rearrangement joins TRGV9 to TRGJ1 or TRGJ2. The germline gives CDR1 GITISATS, CDR2 ISYDGTV (reference sequence). V lost 0 bases, J lost 5 bases, and 4 bases stayed unmatched. The CDR3 runs to 13 residues. The CDR3 sequence: CALWEVWNYKKLF. CDR3 nucleotide sequence: TGTGCCTTGTGGGAGGTGTGGAATTATAAGAAACTCTTT.

This clone was detected a few times. V usage is TRGV2 and J usage is TRGJP1. This CDR3 region has 15 residues. V lost 2 bases, J lost 1 base, and 4 bases stayed unmatched. In germline, CDR1 is EGSNGY, CDR2 YDSYNSKV. This CDR3 is CATWDETTTGWFKIF. The CDR3 DNA reads as TGTGCCACCTGGGACGAAACTACCACTGGTTGGTTCAAGATATTT.

The V gene is TRGV5, the J gene TRGJ1 or TRGJ2. V was clipped by 5 bases and J by 8 bases; unmatched bases: 6. The germline gives CDR1 VINAFY, CDR2 YDVSNSKD. The CDR3 is made up of 11 amino acids. The CDR3 coding sequence is TGTGCCACCTGGGCGGAACATAAGAAACTCTTT. Residues: CATWAEHKKLF.